This T cell receptor beta chain was observed in a study of blood T cell repertoires in COVID-19. Study information: The study drew acute and convalescent COVID-19 samples from the United States, Italy and Spain. PBMCs, B-cell-depleted T cells, or T cells were the source of the cDNA or gDNA that made up the material.

The CDR3 runs to 14 residues. Trimming left V 3 bases short and J 6 bases short, with 14 bases between. In germline, CDR1 is DFQATT, CDR2 SNEGSKA (reference sequence). Per the original methods: It was from reference gene primer amplification that nucleated cell counts were estimated. The method was immunoSEQ multiplex PCR; TCRdb's version includes in-frame clones alone and lacks a portion of them. V and J calls and clone size are those listed in that table; D and trimming were worked out from the DNA. This table has 240,000 or so clones, about nine tenths appearing once. Sequenced sample: peripheral blood. The chain uses TRBV20-1 and TRBJ2-2, with a possible D match to TRBD1 (6 bases). The TCR sequence derives from a man aged 55 to 70 who had recovered from COVID-19. The CDR3 region has the DNA TGCAGTGCTAGTCAGGGGACAACCCCCGGGGAGCTGTTTTTT. Translated, it gives CSASQGTTPGELFF.